This TCR beta chain was captured by sequencing in a study of type 1 and type 2 diabetes patients. Study information: Samples came from type 1 diabetic, type 2 diabetic or nondiabetic people, recruited in China.

The germline CDR1 and CDR2 sequences are MNHEY and SMNVEV (reference sequence). Trimming shortened V by 6 bases and J by 3 bases, and 21 bases separated the two germline ends. The CDR3 covers 16 residues. Amplification started from genomic DNA. The TCR beta CDR3 region was amplified using 30 forward and 13 reverse primers. MiXCR was run by TCRdb on the multiplex PCR reads, yielding one entry per CDR3 protein. The sample lists around 300,000 distinct CDR3 sequences, roughly 50% seen once, with approximately 15% in the top ten. About this clonotype itself: The antigen remains undetermined.

The study's findings and limits: Type 1 diabetes repertoires were significantly less diverse than type 2 diabetes ones. Age and gender were not matched between study groups, possibly biasing interpretation.

This clonotype originated in a man younger than 30 with type 2 diabetes. The sequencing input was peripheral blood mononuclear cells (PBMCs). V gene TRBV27 combines with J gene TRBJ2-7; perhaps D is TRBD1 or TRBD2 (5 bases each). For the CDR3, the DNA is TGTGCCAGCAGGTCCGAGGGGACCTTAACCTTCTACGAGCAGTACTTC. It encodes CASRSEGTLTFYEQYF.